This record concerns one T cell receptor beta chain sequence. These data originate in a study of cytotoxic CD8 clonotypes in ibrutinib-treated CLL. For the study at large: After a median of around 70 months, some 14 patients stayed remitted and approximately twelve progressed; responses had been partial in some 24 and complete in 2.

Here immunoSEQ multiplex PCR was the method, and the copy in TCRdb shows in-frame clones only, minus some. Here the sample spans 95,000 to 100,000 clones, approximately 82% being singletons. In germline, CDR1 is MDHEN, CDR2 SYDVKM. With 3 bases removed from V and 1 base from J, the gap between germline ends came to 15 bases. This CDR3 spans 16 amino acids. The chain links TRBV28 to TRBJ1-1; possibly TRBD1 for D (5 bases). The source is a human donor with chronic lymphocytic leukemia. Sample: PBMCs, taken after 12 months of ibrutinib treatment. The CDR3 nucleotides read TGTGCCAGCAGTTTGGGGGGTAATCTAGGGAACACTGAAGCTTTCTTT. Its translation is CASSLGGNLGNTEAFF. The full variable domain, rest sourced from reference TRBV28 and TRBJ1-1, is DVKVTQSSRYLVKRTGEKVFLECVQDMDHENMFWYRQDPGLGLRLIYFSYDVKMKEKGDIPEGYSVSREKKERFSLILESASTNQTSMYLCASSLGGNLGNTEAFFGQGTRLTVV.